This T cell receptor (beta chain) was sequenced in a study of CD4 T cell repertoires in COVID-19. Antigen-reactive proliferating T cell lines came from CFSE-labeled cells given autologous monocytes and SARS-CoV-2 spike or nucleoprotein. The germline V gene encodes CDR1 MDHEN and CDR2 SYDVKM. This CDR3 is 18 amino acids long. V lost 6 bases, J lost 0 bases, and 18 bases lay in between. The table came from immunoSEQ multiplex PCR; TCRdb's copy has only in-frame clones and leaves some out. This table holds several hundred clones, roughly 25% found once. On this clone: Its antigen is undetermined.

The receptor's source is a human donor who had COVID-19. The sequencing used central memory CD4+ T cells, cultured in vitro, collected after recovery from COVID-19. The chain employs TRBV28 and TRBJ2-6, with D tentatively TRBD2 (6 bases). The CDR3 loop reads CASSPRRGRVSGANVLTF. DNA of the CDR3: TGTGCCAGCAGCCCCCGGAGGGGAAGGGTCTCTGGGGCCAACGTCCTGACTTTC.